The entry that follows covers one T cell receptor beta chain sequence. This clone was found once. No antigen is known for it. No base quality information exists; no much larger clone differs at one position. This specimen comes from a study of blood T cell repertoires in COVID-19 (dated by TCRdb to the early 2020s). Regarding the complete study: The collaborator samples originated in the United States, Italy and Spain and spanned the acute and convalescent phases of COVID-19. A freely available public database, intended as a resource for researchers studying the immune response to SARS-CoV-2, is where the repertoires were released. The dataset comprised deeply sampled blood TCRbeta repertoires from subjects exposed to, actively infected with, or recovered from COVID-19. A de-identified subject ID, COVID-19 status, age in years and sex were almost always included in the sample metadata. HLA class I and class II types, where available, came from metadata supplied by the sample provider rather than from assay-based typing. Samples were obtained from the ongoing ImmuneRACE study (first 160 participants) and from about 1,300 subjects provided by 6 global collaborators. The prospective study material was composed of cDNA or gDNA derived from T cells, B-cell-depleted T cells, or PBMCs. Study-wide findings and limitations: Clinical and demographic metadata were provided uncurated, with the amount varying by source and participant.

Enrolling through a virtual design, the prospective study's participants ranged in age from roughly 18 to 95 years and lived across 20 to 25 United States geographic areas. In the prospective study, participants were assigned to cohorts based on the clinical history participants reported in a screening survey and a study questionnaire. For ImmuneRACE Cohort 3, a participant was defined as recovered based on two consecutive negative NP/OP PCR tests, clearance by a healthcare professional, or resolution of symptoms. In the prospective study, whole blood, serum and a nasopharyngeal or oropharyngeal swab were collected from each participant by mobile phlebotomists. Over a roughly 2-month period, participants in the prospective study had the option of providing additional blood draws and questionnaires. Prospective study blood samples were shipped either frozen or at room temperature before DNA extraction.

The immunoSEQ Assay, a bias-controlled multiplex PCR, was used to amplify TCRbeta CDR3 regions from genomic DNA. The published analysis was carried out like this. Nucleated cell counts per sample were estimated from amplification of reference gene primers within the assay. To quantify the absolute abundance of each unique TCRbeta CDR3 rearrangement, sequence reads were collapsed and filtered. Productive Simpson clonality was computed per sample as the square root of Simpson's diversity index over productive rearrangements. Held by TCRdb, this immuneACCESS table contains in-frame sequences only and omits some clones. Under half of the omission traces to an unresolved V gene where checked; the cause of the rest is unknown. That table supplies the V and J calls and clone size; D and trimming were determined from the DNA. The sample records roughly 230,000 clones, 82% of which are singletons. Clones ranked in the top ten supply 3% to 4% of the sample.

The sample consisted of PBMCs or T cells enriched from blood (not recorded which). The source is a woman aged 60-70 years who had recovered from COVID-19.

The bases read TGTGCCACCAGCGTGGACAGGAGATCCTACGAGCAGTACTTC. This codes for CATSVDRRSYEQYF. Recombination connected TRBV15 to TRBJ2-7, and 7 bases in between align with TRBD1. From the cysteine through the phenylalanine, the CDR3 covers 14 amino acids. Just the 42-base CDR3 DNA is kept, in frame starting at base 1. Trimming takes 5 bases off V and 1 base off J; junction bases not matched to a gene: 5. The germline V gene (reference sequence) provides CDR1 LNHNV and CDR2 YYDKDF. The reference TRBV15 and TRBJ2-7 proteins fill in what lies around the CDR3, so the full variable domain reads DAMVIQNPRYQVTQFGKPVTLSCSQTLNHNVMYWYQQKSSQAPKLLFHYYDKDFNNEADTPDNFQSRRPNTSFCFLDIRSPGLGDTAMYLCATSVDRRSYEQYFGPGTRLTVT.